Sequencing of this TCR beta chain was carried out in a study of blood T cells in healthy people across ages (dated by TCRdb to between 2015 and 2016). With regard to the full study: In model experiments, template switching captured about one uniquely barcoded TCR beta cDNA molecule for every two T cells. To avoid experimental bias, donors of different ages were randomly spread across the sequencing lanes. The study analyzed two additional independent replicas of 1 million unique cDNA reads from the same blood draw for two donors, one aged 18 to 30 and one aged 80 or older. Using deep sequencing normalized with unique cDNA molecular identifiers, the study measured how TCR beta repertoire diversity changes with age. The donors were divided into four age groups: young (average about 16 years), middle-aged (approximately 42), aged (about 56) and long-lived (82).

According to the germline V gene (reference sequence), CDR1 reads MNHEY and CDR2 reads SMNVEV. The CDR3 covers 16 residues, taking in both the cysteine and the phenylalanine. The kept DNA is CDR3 alone, 48 bases in frame from the first base. Systemically healthy Caucasian individuals from Russia, over 30 in total and aged roughly 6 to 90 years, were included as donors. Around 9.8 milliliters of peripheral blood were collected from each donor into EDTA-treated Vacutainer tubes. Ficoll-Paque density-gradient centrifugation was used to isolate PBMCs, with at least 6.5 million per sample. Total RNA was extracted from PBMCs with Trizol reagent, with at least 6 micrograms obtained per sample. The percentages of naive CD45RAhigh/CD27high T cells were determined by flow cytometry on a PBMC aliquot from every donor. Study-level results and caveats: Estimates of total diversity from one million sequenced T cells were regarded as lower bounds and underestimates. Because profiling used bulk unsorted PBMCs, naive and antigen-experienced compartments could not be compared conclusively. The CMV infection status of donors was not known, potentially confounding age-related changes in expanded clonotypes. The long-lived group showed more naive CD4+ T cells, fewer expanded clones and increased TCR diversity than the aged group, suggesting age selection. A strong correlation was found between observed TCR beta diversity and the percentage of naive T cells measured by flow cytometry. Observed TCR beta diversity per million T cells fell roughly linearly with age, and a significant reduction was already apparent by age around 44.

The library came from 5' RACE. The data were produced on an Illumina HiSeq 2500. A second roughly 6 to 11 cycle PCR used a sample-barcoded 5' primer and a J-beta primer mix. A template-switch 5' adaptor carrying 12 random nucleotides introduced a unique molecular identifier onto each TCR beta cDNA molecule. At least 2.5 million CDR3-containing paired-end reads were obtained from each sample. First-strand cDNA synthesis was performed from all RNA using the Mint cDNA synthesis kit, with priming by a TRBC-specific oligonucleotide. Following uracil-DNA glycosylase treatment, a first 18-cycle PCR with universal primers M1SS and BC2_uni_R was performed on all cDNA. As for the original processing: For normalization, 1 million high-quality reads were randomly selected from each sample, with every read carrying a distinct molecular identifier. Instead of being binned into consensus sequences, reads that shared molecular identifiers were thrown out. CDR3 identification, clonotype clustering and error correction used MiTCR with a Q25 quality threshold and the strictest error-elimination algorithm. Lower-bound total TCR beta diversity was estimated with a nonparametric unseen species model using Euler transformation. TCRdb redid the processing of the public reads, applying fastp at Q25 and MiXCR, and retained in-frame beta chains. Every CDR3 protein is listed once, alongside the most common genes and DNA of its rows. TCRdb, not the authors, supplied the V and J calls. The sample table contains about 1,400,000 distinct CDR3 sequences; only one count was recorded for 45% to 70% of them. The ten largest account for roughly 7% of the sample.

A word on this clonotype: Its antigen remains unidentified. Within one base of it there is no much larger clone, and no base qualities were kept.

What was sequenced was blood. The chain is made from TRBV27 and TRBJ2-5; 13 middle bases align to TRBD2. The J call may be faulty, since TRBJ2-7 better matches the DNA end. The TCR comes from a man aged 18 to 29 in good health. The CDR3 region: CASSSTGLAGVHEQYF. The DNA sequence is given as TGTGCCAGCAGTTCTACAGGACTAGCGGGGGTGCACGAGCAGTACTTC.